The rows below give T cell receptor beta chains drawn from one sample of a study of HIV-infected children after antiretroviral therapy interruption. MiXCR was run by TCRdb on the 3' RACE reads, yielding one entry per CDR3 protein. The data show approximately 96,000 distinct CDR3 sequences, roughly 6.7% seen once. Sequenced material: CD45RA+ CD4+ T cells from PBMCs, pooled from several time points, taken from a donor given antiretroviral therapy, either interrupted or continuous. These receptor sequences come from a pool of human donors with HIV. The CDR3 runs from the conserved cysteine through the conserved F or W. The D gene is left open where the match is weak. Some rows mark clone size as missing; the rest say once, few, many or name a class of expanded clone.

CDR3: CATSDLGTHRETGELFF
DNA: TGTGCCACCAGTGATTTGGGGACACACAGAGAGACCGGGGAGCTGTTTTTT
length: 17
size: many
J: TRBJ2-2
D: .
V: TRBV24-1

CDR3: CATSRGGGSGNEQFF
DNA: TGTGCCACCAGTCGGGGGGGTGGCTCAGGAAATGAGCAGTTCTTC
length: 15
size: many
J: TRBJ2-1
D: TRBD2
V: TRBV24-1

CDR3: CASTGSSGGKRTDTQYF
DNA: TGTGCCAGCACGGGGTCTAGCGGGGGCAAGAGGACAGATACGCAGTATTTT
length: 17
size: .
J: TRBJ2-3
D: TRBD2
V: TRBV7-8

CDR3: CASSTGLAGGEDTQYF
DNA: TGTGCCAGTAGTACGGGACTAGCGGGGGGTGAAGATACGCAGTATTTT
length: 16
size: many
J: TRBJ2-3
D: TRBD2
V: TRBV19

CDR3: CASSPGQYGYTF
DNA: TGTGCCAGCAGTCCGGGACAGTATGGCTACACCTTC
length: 12
size: few
J: TRBJ1-2
D: TRBD1
V: TRBV12-3/TRBV12-4

CDR3: CASIPVKPQHF
DNA: TGTGCCAGCATCCCAGTTAAGCCCCAGCATTTT
length: 11
size: many
J: TRBJ1-5
D: .
V: TRBV11-1

CDR3: CSARDPGLADRGVTSYNEQFF
DNA: TGCAGTGCTAGAGACCCGGGACTAGCGGACCGGGGGGTCACGTCCTACAATGAGCAGTTCTTC
length: 21
size: many
J: TRBJ2-1
D: TRBD2
V: TRBV20-1

CDR3: CASSQGLAGHTGELFF
DNA: TGTGCCAGCAGCCAAGGACTAGCGGGGCACACCGGGGAGCTGTTTTTT
length: 16
size: .
J: TRBJ2-2
D: TRBD2
V: TRBV4-2

CDR3: CAWSVGFYEQYF
DNA: TGTGCCTGGAGTGTGGGGTTTTACGAGCAGTACTTC
length: 12
size: many
J: TRBJ2-7
D: .
V: TRBV30

CDR3: CASSPLPIGPANFRGYTF
DNA: TGTGCCAGCAGTCCACTTCCGATCGGGCCCGCCAATTTTCGGGGCTACACCTTC
length: 18
size: many
J: TRBJ1-2
D: .
V: TRBV6-4

CDR3: CASSQVSYYGYTF
DNA: TGTGCCAGCAGCCAAGTATCGTACTATGGCTACACCTTC
length: 13
size: many
J: TRBJ1-2
D: .
V: TRBV3-1

CDR3: CASSFRGTGFVGEQYF
DNA: TGTGCCAGCAGTTTTAGGGGGACAGGGTTTGTTGGCGAGCAGTACTTC
length: 16
size: .
J: TRBJ2-7
D: TRBD1
V: TRBV12-3/TRBV12-4

CDR3: CASTRQADTDTQYF
DNA: TGTGCCAGCACCCGACAGGCGGACACAGATACGCAGTATTTT
length: 14
size: few
J: TRBJ2-3
D: .
V: TRBV14

CDR3: CASSYDTNTEAFF
DNA: TGCGCCAGCAGTTACGATACAAACACTGAAGCTTTCTTT
length: 13
size: many
J: TRBJ1-1
D: .
V: TRBV5-1

CDR3: CAITSDRGGNQPQHF
DNA: TGTGCCATCACCTCGGACAGGGGAGGCAATCAGCCCCAGCATTTT
length: 15
size: .
J: TRBJ1-5
D: TRBD1
V: TRBV10-3

CDR3: CASSPKGGVNEQFF
DNA: TGTGCCAGCAGCCCCAAGGGGGGTGTTAATGAGCAGTTCTTC
length: 14
size: many
J: TRBJ2-1
D: .
V: TRBV7-3

CDR3: CASSRVRDEQFF
DNA: TGTGCCAGTAGTAGGGTGAGGGATGAGCAGTTCTTC
length: 12
size: many
J: TRBJ2-1
D: .
V: TRBV19

CDR3: CASSHLSGGPQETQYF
DNA: TGTGCCAGCAGCCACCTTAGCGGGGGACCTCAAGAGACCCAGTACTTC
length: 16
size: many
J: TRBJ2-5
D: TRBD2
V: TRBV7-3

CDR3: CSARVGGYEQYF
DNA: TGCAGTGCTAGAGTTGGTGGTTACGAGCAGTACTTC
length: 12
size: few
J: TRBJ2-7
D: .
V: TRBV20-1

CDR3: CASSQDWSGSLGEQYF
DNA: TGTGCCAGCAGCCAAGATTGGAGCGGGAGTCTCGGGGAGCAGTACTTC
length: 16
size: many
J: TRBJ2-7
D: TRBD2
V: TRBV3-1

CDR3: CASSRTLNTDTQYF
DNA: TGTGCCAGCAGCCGAACATTAAACACAGATACGCAGTATTTT
length: 14
size: many
J: TRBJ2-3
D: .
V: TRBV6-5

CDR3: CASSPRDFGNTIYF
DNA: TGTGCCAGCAGCCCCCGGGACTTCGGAAACACCATATATTTT
length: 14
size: many
J: TRBJ1-3
D: .
V: TRBV3-1

CDR3: CASSFIQQLSYEQYF
DNA: TGTGCCAGCAGTTTTATCCAGCAGTTGTCCTACGAGCAGTACTTC
length: 15
size: many
J: TRBJ2-7
D: .
V: TRBV28

CDR3: CATSRDLGISEAFF
DNA: TGTGCCACCAGCAGAGATCTTGGTATATCTGAAGCTTTCTTT
length: 14
size: .
J: TRBJ1-1
D: .
V: TRBV15

CDR3: CASSPQSPYEQYF
DNA: TGCGCCAGCAGTCCCCAGTCCCCCTACGAGCAGTACTTC
length: 13
size: many
J: TRBJ2-7
D: .
V: TRBV23-1

CDR3: CASSFEGGNEQFF
DNA: TGTGCCAGCAGTTTCGAGGGGGGAAATGAGCAGTTCTTC
length: 13
size: many
J: TRBJ2-1
D: .
V: TRBV12-3/TRBV12-4

CDR3: CASSPSQSYNEQFF
DNA: TGTGCCAGCTCACCCAGTCAGAGTTACAATGAGCAGTTCTTC
length: 14
size: many
J: TRBJ2-1
D: .
V: TRBV18

CDR3: CASLGGGSQETQYF
DNA: TGTGCCTCCTTAGGTGGGGGCTCTCAAGAGACCCAGTACTTC
length: 14
size: many
J: TRBJ2-5
D: .
V: TRBV30

CDR3: CASSLVGGDRAGELFF
DNA: TGTGCCAGCAGCTTAGTGGGGGGAGACAGGGCCGGGGAGCTGTTTTTT
length: 16
size: .
J: TRBJ2-2
D: .
V: TRBV7-2

CDR3: CASSLAASYEQYF
DNA: TGTGCCAGCAGTTTAGCGGCTAGCTACGAGCAGTACTTC
length: 13
size: many
J: TRBJ2-7
D: .
V: TRBV12-3/TRBV12-4

CDR3: CASSFPGGSSYNSPLHF
DNA: TGTGCCAGCAGCTTTCCAGGGGGAAGCTCCTATAATTCACCCCTCCACTTT
length: 17
size: many
J: TRBJ1-6
D: TRBD1
V: TRBV7-2

CDR3: CASSPRGGSLNQPQHF
DNA: TGTGCCAGCTCACCACGAGGGGGTAGCCTCAATCAGCCCCAGCATTTT
length: 16
size: many
J: TRBJ1-5
D: .
V: TRBV18

CDR3: CASSLELAGDRFF
DNA: TGTGCCAGCAGTTTAGAACTAGCGGGGGATCGGTTCTTC
length: 13
size: many
J: TRBJ2-1
D: TRBD2
V: TRBV27

CDR3: CASGLSQGSTDTQYF
DNA: TGTGCTAGTGGTTTATCACAGGGGAGCACAGATACGCAGTATTTT
length: 15
size: many
J: TRBJ2-3
D: TRBD1
V: TRBV12-5

CDR3: CASSPDSTGELFF
DNA: TGTGCCAGCAGTCCTGACAGCACCGGGGAGCTGTTTTTT
length: 13
size: many
J: TRBJ2-2
D: .
V: TRBV12-3/TRBV12-4

CDR3: CASSDINPGGNYGYTF
DNA: TGTGCCAGCAGTGACATTAACCCCGGGGGAAACTATGGCTACACCTTC
length: 16
size: few
J: TRBJ1-2
D: .
V: TRBV12-3/TRBV12-4

CDR3: CASSVGTRDEQYF
DNA: TGTGCCAGCAGCGTGGGCACCAGGGACGAGCAGTACTTC
length: 13
size: .
J: TRBJ2-7
D: .
V: TRBV12-3/TRBV12-4

CDR3: CASSQKLSGFEQYF
DNA: TGTGCCAGCTCGCAGAAACTATCGGGTTTCGAGCAGTACTTC
length: 14
size: many
J: TRBJ2-7
D: .
V: TRBV18

CDR3: CASSLQGFQAFF
DNA: TGCGCCAGCAGCTTACAGGGATTTCAAGCTTTCTTT
length: 12
size: few
J: TRBJ1-1
D: .
V: TRBV5-1

CDR3: CASGTENYGYTF
DNA: TGCGCCAGCGGTACAGAAAACTATGGCTACACCTTC
length: 12
size: few
J: TRBJ1-2
D: .
V: TRBV5-1

CDR3: CASSSPWGANTGELFF
DNA: TGTGCCAGCAGTTCCCCGTGGGGGGCAAACACCGGGGAGCTGTTTTTT
length: 16
size: few
J: TRBJ2-2
D: .
V: TRBV6-5

CDR3: CAYSQGVDKNIQYF
DNA: TGTGCCTACTCACAAGGGGTGGACAAAAACATTCAGTACTTC
length: 14
size: many
J: TRBJ2-4
D: .
V: TRBV30

CDR3: CASSLGSGGYNEQFF
DNA: TGCGCCAGCAGCTTGGGTAGCGGGGGCTACAATGAGCAGTTCTTC
length: 15
size: many
J: TRBJ2-1
D: TRBD2
V: TRBV5-1